This passage covers 27 T cell receptor beta chains from one sample sequenced in a study of shared clonotypes between healthy human individuals. Method: immunoSEQ multiplex PCR; TCRdb's copy keeps in-frame clones and lacks some. The data hold around 2.5 million clones, with approximately 93% observed a single time. Specimen: naive CD4+ T cells from PBMCs. The sample's subset: CD45RA+ positively selected. These receptors were taken from a man between 18 and 35 years old in good health. Some clones in this sample may be carry-over from other donors' samples.

The chain joins TRBV7-5 to TRBJ1-1; TRBD1 reflects the table's D call only, with no check against the DNA. TRBV7-5 is termed a pseudogene. The CDR3 consists of 17 residues. The CDR3 coding sequence is TGTGTCAGAAGCCCCCTCTCAGGCATTTGGGTTGTTGCTGAAGCTTTCTTT. Translating gives CVRSPLSGIWVVAEAFF.

V usage is TRBV29-1 and J usage is TRBJ2-7; TRBD2 agrees at 7 bases. Germline assignment: CDR1 SQVTM and CDR2 ANQGSEA. The length of the CDR3 is 18 residues. After removal of 4 bases from V and 7 bases from J, the junction contained 25 bases not matched to a gene. As DNA, the CDR3 is TGCAGCGTTGGCCAGTCTCCGGGACTACATCTTAGTAATCGGGAGCAGTACTTC. It translates to CSVGQSPGLHLSNREQYF.

The chain has TRBV18 and TRBJ1-3; perhaps TRBD1 as D (6 bases). The CDR3 consists of 16 residues. The V gene's germline CDR1 is KGHSH and CDR2 LQKENI. V was shortened by 4 bases and J by 1 base, with 14 bases between the two germline ends. CDR3 region: CASSHGGLGSGNTIYF. The DNA of the CDR3 is TGTGCCAGCTCACATGGGGGCCTTGGGTCTGGAAACACCATATATTTT.

The chain links TRBV10-3 to TRBJ1-2, with D unclear. Germline V gene lookup returns CDR1 ENHRY and CDR2 SYGVKD. This CDR3 contains 15 residues. The V end was cut by 0 bases, the J end by 8 bases, with 16 bases between. This CDR3 is CAISESVGRGGGYTF. The CDR3, as DNA: TGTGCCATCAGTGAGTCGGTGGGAAGAGGAGGAGGCTACACCTTC.

This chain links TRBV2 with TRBJ2-5, with TRBD2 matching over 12 bases. Germline V gene lookup returns CDR1 SNHLY and CDR2 FYNNEI. The CDR3 runs to 14 residues. V shed 6 bases, J shed 4 bases, and the junction held 3 bases outside the gene matches. DNA of the CDR3: TGTGCCAGCAGACTAGCGGGAGGTAGAGAGACCCAGTACTTC. Encoded protein: CASRLAGGRETQYF.

This sequence joins TRBV5-4 and TRBJ1-1; 7 bases match TRBD1. CDR1 SGHNT and CDR2 YYREEE come from the germline V gene (reference sequence). The CDR3 totals 16 residues. V was pared by 0 bases and J by 2 bases, with 7 bases of the junction left unmatched. This CDR3 is CASSLGATGANTEAFF. The CDR3 region has the DNA TGTGCCAGCAGCTTGGGGGCCACAGGGGCAAACACTGAAGCTTTCTTT.

This chain connects TRBV7-2 to TRBJ2-1; D perhaps matches TRBD2 (6 bases). The germline V and J ends were trimmed by 10 bases and 7 bases, with 8 bases remaining between them. This CDR3 comprises 10 residues. Per the germline V gene, CDR1 is SGHTA and CDR2 is FQGNSA. The CDR3 is CATRGNEQFF. The CDR3 DNA sequence: TGTGCCACCCGGGGGAATGAGCAGTTCTTC.

Remarks on this clone: Other DNA sequences in the sample encode the same CDR3. The chain is built from TRBV15 and TRBJ1-4; no definite D call. V lost 1 base to trimming and J lost 1 base, with 1 base between them. Germline values: CDR1 LNHNV, CDR2 YYDKDF (reference sequence). CDR3 size: 13 residues. The CDR3 here is CATSRVTNEKLFF. The CDR3 DNA follows: TGTGCCACCAGCAGAGTAACTAATGAAAAACTGTTTTTT.

The chain is built from TRBV18 and TRBJ2-3; D not certain. In germline, CDR1 is KGHSH, CDR2 LQKENI. CDR3 length: 16 residues. The germline V and J ends were trimmed by 5 bases and 0 bases, with 15 bases remaining between them. CDR3 protein: CASSSLRASSTDTQYF. The CDR3 DNA follows: TGTGCCAGCTCATCTCTTAGGGCTTCTAGCACAGATACGCAGTATTTT.

The chain combines TRBV6-1 with TRBJ1-5, with 7 bases matching TRBD1. V was clipped by 3 bases and J by 7 bases; unmatched bases: 6. The CDR3 contains 14 residues. The germline CDR1 and CDR2 sequences are MNHNS and SASEGT. The chain's CDR3 is CASSERQGQQPQHF. The CDR3 DNA is TGTGCCAGCAGTGAGAGACAGGGACAGCAGCCCCAGCATTTT.

A remark on this clone: Other DNA sequences within the sample encode an identical CDR3. The chain is built from TRBV7-9 and TRBJ1-1; no definite D call. V was trimmed by 1 base and J by 5 bases, leaving 11 bases between them. The germline V gene encodes CDR1 SEHNR and CDR2 FQNEAQ (reference sequence). The CDR3 is 14 amino acids. CDR3 protein: CASSLVPPGTEAFF. CDR3 bases: TGTGCCAGCAGCTTAGTACCACCGGGGACTGAAGCTTTCTTT.

This rearrangement joins TRBV4-2 to TRBJ2-5; 11 nucleotides line up with TRBD1. CDR3 length: 16 residues. Trimming cost V 0 bases and J 5 bases; bases outside gene matches: 5. Germline values: CDR1 LGHNA, CDR2 YNFKEQ. The CDR3 loop reads CASSQDPGQGGETQYF. DNA of the CDR3: TGTGCCAGCAGCCAAGATCCGGGACAGGGGGGGGAGACCCAGTACTTC.

The CDR3 sequence: CASRTRSSYNEQFF. CDR3 nucleotides: TGTGCCAGCAGAACTCGGAGCTCCTACAATGAGCAGTTCTTC. The rearrangement links TRBV27 to TRBJ2-1; no firm D call. Per germline, CDR1 MNHEY and CDR2 SMNVEV (reference sequence). The V and J ends lost 6 bases and 0 bases respectively, with 9 bases between them. CDR3 size: 14 residues.

The rearrangement links TRBV5-1 to TRBJ2-7; TRBD2 agrees at 7 bases. The CDR3 is 16 amino acids. CDR1 is SGHRS, CDR2 YFSETQ, per germline. After removal of 3 bases from V and 0 bases from J, the junction contained 9 bases not matched to a gene. In DNA form, the CDR3 reads TGCGCCAGCAGCTGGGGTGGGGCGGGAGCCTCCTACGAGCAGTACTTC. This codes for CASSWGGAGASYEQYF.

Concerning this clone: This CDR3 is also generated by other DNA sequences in the sample. The V and J genes are TRBV6-6 and TRBJ1-1, with 7 bases aligning to TRBD1. V lost 0 bases and J lost 0; bases outside the gene matches: 1. The V gene's germline CDR1 is MNHNY and CDR2 SVGAGI (reference sequence). This CDR3 spans 15 amino acids. The CDR3 spells CASSYSGGMNTEAFF. DNA of the CDR3: TGTGCCAGCAGTTACTCAGGGGGCATGAACACTGAAGCTTTCTTT.

Written as DNA, the CDR3 is TGTGCCAGCAGCTCCCTACAGGAATACTACGAGCAGTACTTC. Protein product: CASSSLQEYYEQYF. The chain links TRBV7-9 to TRBJ2-7; possibly TRBD1 for D (5 bases). The V and J ends lost 4 bases and 3 bases respectively, with 13 bases between them. Germline loops: CDR1 SEHNR, CDR2 FQNEAQ (reference sequence). CDR3 length: 14 amino acids.

The rearrangement joins TRBV28 to TRBJ2-7; a possible D gene is TRBD2 (6 bases). V was shortened by 5 bases and J by 2 bases, with 16 bases between the two germline ends. CDR1 is MDHEN and CDR2 is SYDVKM in the germline V gene. There are 15 residues in the CDR3. As DNA, the CDR3 is TGTGCCAGCAGTACCCAGGGAGGAGGCACCTACGAGCAGTACTTC. It translates to CASSTQGGGTYEQYF.

This clone showed up just a few times. V usage is TRBV28 and J usage is TRBJ1-1; D ambiguous. Trimming shortened V by 2 bases and J by 5 bases, and 12 bases separated the two germline ends. The CDR3 sequence is 14 residues long. Looked up from germline, CDR1 is MDHEN and CDR2 is SYDVKM. The CDR3 DNA reads TGTGCCAGCAGTTTAACCGGAAGGTGGACTGAAGCTTTCTTT. Its translation: CASSLTGRWTEAFF.

This rearrangement joins TRBV28 to TRBJ1-2, with 10 bases fitting TRBD1. The CDR3 covers 14 residues. J lost 7 bases, V lost 6 bases, and 8 bases had no gene match. Germline V gene data show CDR1 as MDHEN and CDR2 as SYDVKM. The CDR3 nucleotides are TGTGCCAGCAGATTCCGGGACAGGGGCATTGGCTACACCTTC. Residues: CASRFRDRGIGYTF.

CDR3 sequence (DNA): TGTGCCAGCAGTTACGGGGTGGGCCCTAACTATGAAGCTTTCTTT. Protein sequence: CASSYGVGPNYEAFF. V gene TRBV6-5 combines with J gene TRBJ1-1; D call uncertain. The CDR3 totals 15 residues. Germline assignment: CDR1 MNHEY and CDR2 SVGAGI. V lost 2 bases, J lost 7 bases, and 17 bases lay in between.

This clone was picked up one time. DNA for the CDR3: TGTGCCAGCAGCGTGGAGCCCCTGAACACTGAAGCTTTCTTT. Its translation: CASSVEPLNTEAFF. This chain connects TRBV9 to TRBJ1-1; D unclear. The CDR3 length is 14 residues. V was trimmed by 2 bases and J by 0 bases, leaving 8 bases between them. Germline CDR1 and CDR2: SGDLS and YYNGEE.

The V and J genes are TRBV11-2 and TRBJ2-1, with 7 bases lining up with TRBD1. Trimming took 2 bases from V and 4 from J; bases not matched to a gene: 2. The CDR3 is 14 residues long. The V gene's germline CDR1 is SGHAT and CDR2 FQNNGV. The CDR3 region has the DNA TGTGCCAGCAGCTTACAGGGGGAGTACAATGAGCAGTTCTTC. This encodes CASSLQGEYNEQFF.

In its sample, this clone was seen once. J is TRBJ1-1 and V is TRBV5-1; the D is unclear. V was cut by 0 bases and J by 4 bases, with 13 bases left in between. Germline loops: CDR1 SGHRS, CDR2 YFSETQ. The CDR3 runs 15 residues. As DNA, the CDR3 is TGCGCCAGCAGCTTGGAAGAATTGAGGGTCACTGAAGCTTTCTTT. Translated, it gives CASSLEELRVTEAFF.

V and J are TRBV5-1 and TRBJ2-2; no reliable D call. CDR1 is SGHRS and CDR2 is YFSETQ in the germline V gene. V lost 0 bases and J 5 bases, leaving 11 bases between the germline ends. The CDR3 is made up of 15 amino acids. CDR3: CASSLGQVVTGELFF. The CDR3 bases are TGCGCCAGCAGCTTGGGTCAGGTCGTAACCGGGGAGCTGTTTTTT.

The chain has TRBV28 and TRBJ2-7; D gene unclear. The CDR3 covers 16 residues. Germline V gene sequence: CDR1 MDHEN, CDR2 SYDVKM. Trimming removed 3 bases from V and 3 bases from J, with 18 bases in between. The CDR3 loop reads CASSFLVYSTGYEQYF. CDR3 bases: TGTGCCAGCAGTTTTTTGGTGTACAGTACCGGCTACGAGCAGTACTTC.

This clone showed up just once. The gene calls are TRBV4-3 and TRBJ2-5; 11 bases fit TRBD1. The CDR3 runs 16 residues. Germline CDR1 LGHNA, CDR2 YSLEER. The ends lost 6 bases at V and 8 bases at J; junction bases unmatched: 14. The CDR3 reads CASSAWTGGTGGTQYF. The CDR3 DNA sequence: TGCGCCAGCAGTGCTTGGACAGGGGGCACCGGGGGAACCCAGTACTTC.

This chain joins TRBV7-6 and TRBJ2-3; D ambiguous. The V gene lost 6 bases and the J gene lost 6 bases, with 22 bases spanning the gap. Germline V gives CDR1 SGHVS, CDR2 FNYEAQ. The CDR3 runs 16 residues. In nucleotides, the CDR3 is TGTGCCAGCAGTTACGCTGGTCCTTTGAGGCCGGATACGCAGTATTTT. Amino acid sequence: CASSYAGPLRPDTQYF.